Listed below are T cell receptor beta chains from one sample, sequenced in a study of identical twins. TCRdb itself ran the 5' RACE reads through MiXCR, one entry per CDR3 protein. Altogether 300,000 to 400,000 distinct CDR3 sequences are present, roughly 9% being singletons, with the ten largest covering around 8.6%. The specimen was naive T cells sorted from blood. These receptors came from a woman aged 50 to 65 in good health. CDR3s include the opening cysteine and the closing phenylalanine or tryptophan. D genes are given only for firm matches. Expanded clones are given a class, and other clones once, few, many or no size at all.

J: TRBJ2-1
size: few
D: TRBD2
length: 13
V: TRBV20-1
DNA: TGCAGTGCTAGAGTGTCTGGGGGGGATGAGCAGTTCTTC
CDR3: CSARVSGGDEQFF

J: TRBJ1-1
size: NA
D: NA
length: 12
V: TRBV30
DNA: TGTGCCTGGAGGAGGGGCGACACTGAAGCTTTCTTT
CDR3: CAWRRGDTEAFF

J: TRBJ1-5
size: few
D: NA
length: 12
V: TRBV15
DNA: TGTGCCACCAGCAGACGAAACGGGCCCCAGCATTTT
CDR3: CATSRRNGPQHF

J: TRBJ2-2
size: NA
D: TRBD2
length: 17
V: TRBV24-1
DNA: TGTGCCACCAGTGACCCGGGGACTAGCGTAATCGCCGGGGAGCTGTTTTTT
CDR3: CATSDPGTSVIAGELFF

J: TRBJ2-1
size: many
D: NA
length: 15
V: TRBV2
DNA: TGTGCCAGCAGAGCTTTAGCGCCCTCCTACAATGAGCAGTTCTTC
CDR3: CASRALAPSYNEQFF

J: TRBJ1-1
size: few
D: TRBD1
length: 11
V: TRBV12-3/TRBV12-4
DNA: TGTGCCAGCAGTCATGGGACAGTACCCTTCTTT
CDR3: CASSHGTVPFF

J: TRBJ1-1
size: many
D: NA
length: 14
V: TRBV20-1
DNA: TGCAGTGCTAGAGATGCTACAGGGAACACTGAAGCTTTCTTT
CDR3: CSARDATGNTEAFF

J: TRBJ1-6
size: NA
D: TRBD1
length: 14
V: TRBV12-3/TRBV12-4
DNA: TGTGCCATCCGCAGGGACAGCCCTAATTCACCCCTCCACTTT
CDR3: CAIRRDSPNSPLHF

J: TRBJ2-1
size: many
D: NA
length: 15
V: TRBV6-5
DNA: TGTGCCAGCAGCAACAGGCGGAGCTCCTACAATGAGCAGTTCTTC
CDR3: CASSNRRSSYNEQFF

J: TRBJ2-3
size: many
D: NA
length: 13
V: TRBV2
DNA: TGTGCCAGCCTTTCGGGTACTACAGATACGCAGTATTTT
CDR3: CASLSGTTDTQYF

J: TRBJ2-7
size: NA
D: TRBD2
length: 11
V: TRBV7-9
DNA: TGTGCCAGCAGCTTAGAGGGGACTAGCATCTTC
CDR3: CASSLEGTSIF

J: TRBJ1-1
size: few
D: TRBD1
length: 16
V: TRBV6-5
DNA: TGTGCCAGCAGTTACTCCCGGACAGGGGTTTACACTGAAGCTTTCTTT
CDR3: CASSYSRTGVYTEAFF

J: TRBJ1-6
size: many
D: TRBD1
length: 13
V: TRBV20-1
DNA: TGCAGTGCGAGGGGACAGGTGCAGGCACCCCTCCACTTT
CDR3: CSARGQVQAPLHF

J: TRBJ1-6
size: NA
D: NA
length: 12
V: TRBV6-1
DNA: TGTGCCAGCAGTGAACAGGGTTCACCCCTCCACTTT
CDR3: CASSEQGSPLHF

J: TRBJ1-1
size: many
D: NA
length: 13
V: TRBV12-3/TRBV12-4
DNA: TGTGCCAGCAGTAAGACAGATAACACTGAAGCTTTCTTT
CDR3: CASSKTDNTEAFF

J: TRBJ2-2
size: many
D: NA
length: 13
V: TRBV10-3
DNA: TGTGCCACCTTGGGCTTGAACACCGGGGAGCTGTTTTTT
CDR3: CATLGLNTGELFF

J: TRBJ2-1
size: many
D: TRBD2
length: 12
V: TRBV24-1
DNA: TGTGCCACCAGTGTCCTTAGCGGGAGGCAGTTCTTC
CDR3: CATSVLSGRQFF

J: TRBJ2-1
size: NA
D: NA
length: 15
V: TRBV3-1
DNA: TGTGCCAGCAGCCAAGGGGGGGTTGGTTTCGATGAGCAGTTCTTC
CDR3: CASSQGGVGFDEQFF

J: TRBJ2-2
size: few
D: TRBD1
length: 15
V: TRBV12-3/TRBV12-4
DNA: TGTGCCAGCAGTAACTTAGACAGGGACACCGGGGAGCTGTTTTTT
CDR3: CASSNLDRDTGELFF